This T cell receptor (beta chain) was documented in a study of blood T cell repertoires in COVID-19 (dated by TCRdb to the early 2020s). About the study as a whole: Samples covering the acute and convalescent phases of COVID-19 were provided by collaborators in the United States, Italy and Spain. The samples were drawn from the first 160 participants of the ongoing ImmuneRACE study and from roughly 1,300 subjects provided by 6 global collaborators. The sample metadata nearly always contained a de-identified subject ID, COVID-19 status, age in years and sex. The prospective study material was composed of cDNA or gDNA derived from T cells, B-cell-depleted T cells, or PBMCs. HLA class I and class II types, where available, came from metadata supplied by the sample provider rather than from assay-based typing. The repertoires were released in a freely available public database meant as a resource for research on the immune response to SARS-CoV-2. Deeply sampled blood TCRbeta repertoires from subjects exposed to, actively infected with, or recovered from COVID-19 were included in the dataset. Paper-wide results and their limitations: How much clinical and demographic metadata was included differed by source and by participant, and the metadata was provided uncurated.

A second Seattle source provided samples from volunteer blood donors who had recovered from COVID-19. Whole blood was collected in K2EDTA tubes by collaborating institutions according to the institutions' own protocols. For TCRbeta analysis, collaborators shipped samples in one of three forms: frozen whole blood, isolated PBMCs, or DNA extracted from either of those sample types. TCRbeta CDR3 regions were amplified from genomic DNA using the immunoSEQ Assay, a bias-controlled multiplex PCR. The authors' pipeline ran thus. The number of nucleated cells in each sample was estimated by amplification of reference gene primers within the assay. To quantify the absolute abundance of each unique TCRbeta CDR3 rearrangement, sequence reads were collapsed and filtered. For each sample, productive Simpson clonality was calculated as the square root of Simpson's diversity index across productive rearrangements. The table was pulled from immuneACCESS by TCRdb, which kept in-frame rearrangements only. Such tables lose some clones; where checked, under half of the loss comes from unresolved V genes, and the rest has no known cause. The D gene and trimming were derived from the DNA, and the V and J assignments and clone size from that table. The sample table lists 200,000 to 300,000 clones, about 87% of them with a count of one. The ten largest clonotypes hold approximately 4.3% of the sample.

This clone appeared once. What antigen it recognizes has not been identified. No base qualities exist here, and no much larger clone lies one base off it. From its cysteine to its phenylalanine, the CDR3 spans 16 amino acids. Only the CDR3 region is kept as DNA, spanning 48 bases read in frame from base 1. V and J are trimmed by 4 bases and 1 base, and the gene matches miss 7 bases of the junction. According to the germline V gene, CDR1 reads SGHRS and CDR2 reads YFSETQ. Sequenced sample: peripheral blood. The receptor chain draws on TRBV5-1 and TRBJ2-2; 7 bases in the middle match TRBD1. This TCR was sampled from a man aged 60 to 69 who had recovered from COVID-19. This receptor carries the CDR3 CASSAGTAMNTGELFF. The DNA is TGCGCCAGCAGCGCCGGGACAGCTATGAACACCGGGGAGCTGTTTTTT.